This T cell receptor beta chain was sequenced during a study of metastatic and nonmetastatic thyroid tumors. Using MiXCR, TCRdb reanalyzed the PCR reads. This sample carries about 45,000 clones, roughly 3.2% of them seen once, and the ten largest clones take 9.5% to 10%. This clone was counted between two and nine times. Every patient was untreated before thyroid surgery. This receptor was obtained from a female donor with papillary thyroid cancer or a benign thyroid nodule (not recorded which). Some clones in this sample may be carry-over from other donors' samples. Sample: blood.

CDR3 DNA sequence: TGTGCCAGCAGCCCCCGGGACAGGGGATCCTACGAGCAGTACTTC. Residues: CASSPRDRGSYEQYF. The V call is TRBV4-2, the J call TRBJ2-7; 10 positions match TRBD1. The CDR3 sequence is 15 residues long. The germline V gene encodes CDR1 LGHNA and CDR2 YNFKEQ. The V gene end was trimmed by 4 bases and the J gene end by 1 base; junction bases not matched to a gene: 4.